Below, one T cell receptor beta chain is given with its context. The data were taken from a study of T cell responses to AZD1222 COVID-19 vaccine. CDR1 GTSNPN and CDR2 SVGIG come from the germline V gene (reference sequence). Trimming took off 4 bases at V and 6 bases at J, with 9 bases between the two ends. The CDR3 is made up of 11 amino acids. Clones were read by immunoSEQ multiplex PCR, and TCRdb kept only the in-frame ones, dropping some. The data contain 110,000 or so clones, about 90% of them singletons. Sequencing used peripheral blood, obtained on day 0 of AZD1222 vaccination. The receptor was isolated from an adult in good health. The rearrangement uses TRBV30 and TRBJ1-1; the D is unclear. CDR3 DNA: TGTGCCTGGATTTGGGTCCCTGAAGCTTTCTTT. It specifies CAWIWVPEAFF.